The present entry profiles one TCR beta chain with its context. Its antigen is undetermined. This CDR3 has 14 residues. From germline, CDR1 is MNHEY and CDR2 SMNVEV (reference sequence). Losses at the gene ends were 2 bases for V and 7 bases for J; bases not matched to a gene: 4. This specimen belongs to a study of cytomegalovirus exposure and HLA in healthy donors. Study context: A preliminary data release comprised roughly 85 million unique TCRs obtained from HLA-typed donors. Study-wide findings and caveats: Later, an analysis found that common viral pathogens appeared to be linked with several of the most significant clusters. It was in a later analysis that TCR association rates were seen to vary by HLA locus, highest for DRB1 and lowest for HLA-C.

The PCR made use of 60 Vbeta and 13 Jbeta primers. Clones were read by immunoSEQ multiplex PCR, and TCRdb kept only the in-frame ones, dropping some. This listing includes about 34,000 clones. This chain joins TRBV27 and TRBJ2-7, with 11 bases fitting TRBD2. This sequence originates from a middle-aged woman in good health and CMV-seropositive. The sample was PBMCs. CDR3 in DNA: TGTGCCAGCAGTTTAAACGCTAGCGGGAGGGAGCAGTACTTC. Protein sequence: CASSLNASGREQYF.